This T cell receptor (beta chain) was found in a study of molecular identifiers for immune sequencing clone quantification. Study information: Five portions were made in replicates from RNA of approximately 22,000 or 94,000 naive CD8 cells, and four underwent sequencing.

TCRdb independently ran MiXCR on the PCR reads; one entry per CDR3 protein. This table holds 600,000 to 650,000 distinct CDR3 sequences, around 20% found once. CDR1 and CDR2 (germline): SGHTA, FQGNSA. V dropped 2 bases and J dropped 2 bases, with 14 bases sitting between them. The CDR3 has 16 residues. On this clonotype itself: This may arise from a read error, as a much more abundant clone is one base away.

The clonotype originates from a human donor in good health. Some libraries in this study had Jurkat cell RNA spiked in. This sequence joins TRBV7-2 and TRBJ2-3; D is possibly TRBD1 or TRBD2 (5 bases each). The sequenced material came from naive CD8+ T cells from blood, with Jurkat cell RNA spiked in. As for subset: FACS-sorted CD8+CD4-CCR7+CD45RA+ naive T cells. The CDR3 DNA follows: TGTGCCAGCAGCTTATATGGGGACGGACCCACAGATACGCAGTATTTT. This sequence encodes CASSLYGDGPTDTQYF.